This T cell receptor beta chain was identified in a study of vaccination effects on CD4 cells after COVID-19. On the study more broadly: Post-vaccine sampling occurred a median 72 days after the second dose.

Measured with immunoSEQ multiplex PCR; TCRdb has only the in-frame clones, and not every one. The profile shows tens of thousands of clones, approximately 80% of them singletons. As to this clone: The target antigen is unknown.

The junction had 8 bases not matched to a gene; V was cut back by 4 bases and J by 5 bases. Germline assignment: CDR1 SGHDT and CDR2 YYEEEE. The CDR3 has 14 amino acids. It was after approximately 11 days of culture that CD4+ T cells were isolated. It was two doses of either the BNT162b2 or mRNA-1273 vaccine that participants received. The material sequenced was CD4+ T cells from PBMCs cultured without peptide, taken after COVID-19 vaccination. The chain has TRBV5-6 and TRBJ2-5; 7 bases fit TRBD2. This TCR was recovered from a human donor who received a COVID-19 vaccine. This CDR3 is CASSPGGGRETQYF. DNA of the CDR3: TGTGCCAGCAGCCCGGGGGGTGGCCGGGAGACCCAGTACTTC.